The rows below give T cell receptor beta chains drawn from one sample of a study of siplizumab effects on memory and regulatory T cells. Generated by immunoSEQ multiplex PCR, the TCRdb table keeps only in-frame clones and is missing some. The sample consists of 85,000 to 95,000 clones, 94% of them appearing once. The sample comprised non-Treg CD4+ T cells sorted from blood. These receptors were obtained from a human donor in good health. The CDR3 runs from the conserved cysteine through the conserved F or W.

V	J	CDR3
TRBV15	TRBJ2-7	CATSRVGGGDPYEQYF
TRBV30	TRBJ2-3	CAWRTGSASTDTQYF
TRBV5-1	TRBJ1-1	CASSLGQPNTEAFF
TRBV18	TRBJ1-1	CASSQDRGMNTEAFF
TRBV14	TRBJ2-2	CASSQDPHTGELFF
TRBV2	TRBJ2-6	CASSEAVAGGLTGANVLTF
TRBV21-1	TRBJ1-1	CASSKGGEGGVGNTEAFF
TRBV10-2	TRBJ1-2	CASSESGRYGYTF
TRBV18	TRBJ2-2	CASPKGRTNTGELFF
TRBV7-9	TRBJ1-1	CASSLQGSSTEAFF
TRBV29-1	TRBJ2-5	CSGGGETQYF
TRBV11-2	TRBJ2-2	CAIKQGATGELFF
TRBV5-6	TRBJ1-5	CASSRGQGADSNQPQHF
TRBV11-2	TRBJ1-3	CASSLHRAGNTIYF
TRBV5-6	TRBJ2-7	CASSLWSSGGRGEQYF
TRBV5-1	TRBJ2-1	CASSLLGNEQFF
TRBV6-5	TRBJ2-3	CASGWTGLGDTQYF
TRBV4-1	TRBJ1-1	CASSQETGRGTEAFF
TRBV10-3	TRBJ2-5	CAISESSETQYF
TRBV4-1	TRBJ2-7	CASSRQEGGRYEQYF
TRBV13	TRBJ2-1	CASSPQARGQRYNEQFF
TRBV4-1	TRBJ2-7	CASSQVVVGEQYF
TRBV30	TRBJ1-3	CAWTGTIAGNTIYF
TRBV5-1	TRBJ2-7	CASSLGGTAVAYEQYF